The 7 T cell receptor beta chains given below trace back to one sample, sequenced in a study of shared clonotypes between healthy human individuals. Positively selected for CCR7, the CD45RO-negative cells used as naive CD8 cells excluded terminally differentiated effector memory CD45RA+ cells. The protocol was immunoSEQ multiplex PCR, while the TCRdb copy is restricted to in-frame clones and leaves out a portion. The sample shows 660,000 or so clones, roughly 96% of them seen only once. The sequenced material came from naive CD8+ T cells sorted from blood. The receptors were sampled from a woman between 25 and 40 years old in good health.

V is TRBV13 and J is TRBJ2-2; D possibly corresponds to TRBD2 (6 bases). The CDR3 length is 17 residues. CDR1 is PRHDT, CDR2 FYEKMQ, per germline (reference sequence). The V end was cut by 1 base, the J end by 5 bases, with 17 bases between. The CDR3 DNA is TGTGCCAGCAGCTTAGAGGCGGGACGGTTTATGACCGGGGAGCTGTTTTTT. Amino acid sequence: CASSLEAGRFMTGELFF.

The V gene is TRBV28, the J gene TRBJ2-1; no firm D call. The germline V gene has CDR1 MDHEN and CDR2 SYDVKM. V lost 2 bases and J 2 bases, leaving 10 bases between the germline ends. CDR3 size: 15 residues. CDR3: CASSLVWAPYNEQFF. In DNA form, the CDR3 reads TGTGCCAGCAGTTTAGTGTGGGCGCCCTACAATGAGCAGTTCTTC.

To note about this clone: This CDR3 is also generated by other DNA sequences in the sample. The V gene is TRBV27, the J gene TRBJ1-1; D call uncertain. Germline values: CDR1 MNHEY, CDR2 SMNVEV (reference sequence). V was clipped by 0 bases and J by 0 bases, with 2 bases between them. This CDR3 is 13 amino acids long. The CDR3 DNA follows: TGTGCCAGCAGTTTATCCGTGAACACTGAAGCTTTCTTT. It yields the protein CASSLSVNTEAFF.

The chain recombines TRBV28 with TRBJ2-7; D ambiguous. Germline V gene sequence: CDR1 MDHEN, CDR2 SYDVKM. The ends were cut back, 1 base at V and 9 bases at J, with 16 bases in the middle. The CDR3 sequence is 14 residues long. CDR3 sequence reads: CASSLFSSSNRQYF. CDR3 sequence (DNA): TGTGCCAGCAGTTTATTTAGTTCAAGTAACCGGCAGTACTTC.

The chain combines TRBV6-1 with TRBJ2-2; 7 bases line up with TRBD2. The junction had 6 bases not matched to a gene; V was cut back by 9 bases and J by 5 bases. The CDR3 covers 13 residues. The V gene's germline CDR1 is MNHNS and CDR2 SASEGT. The CDR3 loop is CASISGKTGELFF. CDR3 nucleotide sequence: TGTGCCAGTATCAGCGGGAAAACCGGGGAGCTGTTTTTT.

The chain links TRBV25-1 to TRBJ2-7; TRBD1 or TRBD2 may be the D gene (5 bases each). V dropped 4 bases and J dropped 0 bases, with 10 bases sitting between them. The CDR3 length is 14 residues. Per germline, CDR1 MGHDK and CDR2 SYGVNS. CDR3 DNA: TGTGCCAGCAGTGTCTTCGGGACCTCCTACGAGCAGTACTTC. Its translation is CASSVFGTSYEQYF.

CDR3 amino acids: CAWSAGRTDTQYF. The CDR3 DNA sequence: TGTGCCTGGAGTGCGGGGCGCACAGATACGCAGTATTTT. This sequence joins TRBV30 and TRBJ2-3; tentatively, D is TRBD1 or TRBD2 (5 bases each). The germline gives CDR1 GTSNPN, CDR2 SVGIG (reference sequence). The V end lost 1 base, the J end lost 1 base, and 6 bases lay between the germline ends. This CDR3 is built from 13 residues.